A single T cell receptor beta chain is shown here with its context. This record comes from a study of blood T cell repertoires in COVID-19. Study summary: The samples span acute and convalescent COVID-19 from the United States, Italy and Spain.

Original processing methods: Nucleated cell number was recorded as an estimate derived from reference gene primer amplification. Some clones are missing from TCRdb's copy, which holds only in-frame ones; the method was immunoSEQ multiplex PCR. For V, J and clone size, that table is used; D and trimming come from the DNA. The sample includes approximately 250,000 clones, about 82% of them seen just once. The CDR3 is 13 residues long. Germline-derived CDR1 and CDR2 are SGHRS and YFSETQ. V was shortened by 4 bases and J by 3 bases, with 8 bases between the two germline ends. This rearrangement joins TRBV5-1 to TRBJ2-1, with D perhaps matching TRBD2 (5 bases). What was sequenced was peripheral blood. This TCR came from a woman at least 80 years old with COVID-19, enrolled during active disease. The CDR3 coding sequence is TGCGCCAGCAGCCTCACTAGCTACAATGAGCAGTTCTTC. Encoded protein: CASSLTSYNEQFF.